Presented here are 3 T cell receptor beta chains from one specimen sequenced in a study of beta chain features in type 1 diabetes. Isolated RNA was reverse transcribed in full, so expressed TCRB transcripts were sequenced. Here immunoSEQ multiplex PCR was the method, and the copy in TCRdb shows in-frame clones only, minus some. Of 450,000 or so clones in the sample, 11% are singletons; the top ten hold approximately 0.05%. Sequencing was performed on naive CD4+ T cells from blood. These receptors were collected from a woman aged 18 to 35 in good health.

CDR3 sequence reads: CASSEGLGQFF. CDR3 in DNA: TGTGCCAGCAGTGAGGGACTAGGGCAGTTCTTC. V gene TRBV2 combines with J gene TRBJ2-1, with 8 bases that match TRBD2. This CDR3 has 11 residues. V lost 3 bases to trimming and J lost 12 bases; unmatched junction nucleotides: 1. Looked up from germline, CDR1 is SNHLY and CDR2 is FYNNEI. Full variable domain (missing parts from reference TRBV2 and TRBJ2-1): EPEVTQTPSHQVTQMGQEVILRCVPISNHLYFYWYRQILGQKVEFLVSFYNNEISEKSEIFDDQFSVERPDGSNFTLKIRSTKLEDSAMYFCASSEGLGQFFGPGTRLTVL.

This clone has just a few counts. This sequence joins TRBV5-1 and TRBJ2-7, with D possibly being TRBD1 (6 bases). CDR1 is SGHRS and CDR2 is YFSETQ in the germline V gene. The CDR3 covers 15 residues. The V end was cut by 0 bases, the J end by 3 bases, with 13 bases between. The CDR3 DNA reads TGCGCCAGCAGCTTGGCGACAGGTCCGTACTACGAGCAGTACTTC. Residues: CASSLATGPYYEQYF.

There are a few counts of this clone. The chain has TRBV7-2 and TRBJ1-2, with a possible D match to TRBD1 (6 bases). Trimming shortened V by 5 bases and J by 8 bases, and 15 bases separated the two germline ends. The CDR3 has 13 amino acids. CDR1 SGHTA and CDR2 FQGNSA come from the germline V gene. The CDR3 here is CASSLQGQWGYTF. CDR3 bases: TGTGCCAGCAGCCTACAGGGCCAGTGGGGCTACACCTTC. Full variable domain (rest looked up from reference TRBV7-2 and TRBJ1-2): GAGVSQSPSNKVTEKGKDVELRCDPISGHTALYWYRQSLGQGLEFLIYFQGNSAPDKSGLPSDRFSAERTGGSVSTLTIQRTQQEDSAVYLCASSLQGQWGYTFGSGTRLTVV.